A single sample gave rise to the 30 T cell receptor beta chains below, sequenced in a study of cytomegalovirus exposure and HLA in healthy donors. In the PCR, 60 Vbeta and 13 Jbeta primers were used. Using immunoSEQ multiplex PCR, the repertoire was profiled, and TCRdb retains in-frame clones only, with some absent. The table lists fewer than 300,000 clones, 80% to 90% of them singletons. Sequences were obtained from PBMCs. The source of these receptors is a man aged 40-55 years in good health and CMV-seropositive.

This chain links TRBV2 with TRBJ2-7, with unresolved D. This CDR3 comprises 13 residues. The V end was cut by 6 bases, the J end by 4 bases, with 13 bases between. Germline V gives CDR1 SNHLY, CDR2 FYNNEI. This chain's CDR3 is CASSHEQAYEQYF. CDR3 bases: TGTGCCAGCAGCCATGAGCAGGCGTACGAGCAGTACTTC.

V usage is TRBV7-3 and J usage is TRBJ2-1; 11 bases fit TRBD2. Germline V CDR1 and CDR2: SGHTA, FQGTGA. The V segment lost 3 bases and the J segment 1 base; nucleotides outside the gene matches: 2. This CDR3 is 16 amino acids long. The CDR3 nucleotides read TGTGCCAGCAGCTTTAGACTAGCGGGATCCTACAATGAGCAGTTCTTC. It encodes CASSFRLAGSYNEQFF.

J is TRBJ2-7 and V is TRBV5-1; 9 nucleotides match TRBD1. CDR3 length equals 14 residues. Germline V gene lookup returns CDR1 SGHRS and CDR2 YFSETQ. V shed 7 bases and J 5 bases; nucleotides not matched to a gene: 10. DNA of the CDR3: TGCGCCAGCTCCCGGGACAGGGCCCCGAACGAGCAGTACTTC. Its translation: CASSRDRAPNEQYF. Complete variable domain (other parts from reference TRBV5-1 and TRBJ2-7): KAGVTQTPRYLIKTRGQQVTLSCSPISGHRSVSWYQQTPGQGLQFLFEYFSETQRNKGNFPGRFSGRQFSNSRSEMNVSTLELGDSALYLCASSRDRAPNEQYFGPGTRLTVT.

In its sample, this clone was seen once. The rearrangement joins TRBV28 to TRBJ2-7; D uncertain. The CDR3 is 14 residues long. V dropped 2 bases and J dropped 3 bases, with 11 bases sitting between them. Germline CDR1 is MDHEN and CDR2 is SYDVKM. CDR3 DNA: TGTGCCAGCAGTTTACGCCTGGCGGTCTACGAGCAGTACTTC. This encodes CASSLRLAVYEQYF.

This chain connects TRBV7-8 to TRBJ1-2, with a tentative D call TRBD1 (5 bases). V was trimmed by 1 base and J by 6 bases, leaving 15 bases between them. This CDR3 has 15 amino acids. The V gene's germline CDR1 is SGHVS and CDR2 FQNEAQ. The CDR3 loop is CASSLGAGRVDGYTF. CDR3 in DNA: TGTGCCAGCAGCTTAGGGGCAGGCAGGGTCGATGGCTACACCTTC.

The genes are TRBV19 and TRBJ2-7, with D possibly being TRBD1 (5 bases). CDR1 is LNHDA, CDR2 SQIVND, per germline (reference sequence). This CDR3 spans 14 amino acids. V was cut by 7 bases and J by 5 bases, with 18 bases left in between. The chain's CDR3 is CASMLQGKSNEQYF. Written as DNA, the CDR3 is TGTGCCAGTATGTTGCAGGGAAAATCCAACGAGCAGTACTTC.

Remarks on this clone: One junction end does not reproduce the germline sequence, and a read error may be involved. This chain connects TRBV27 to TRBJ2-7; TRBD1 matches 9 bases. Per germline, CDR1 MNHEY and CDR2 SMNVEV (reference sequence). The CDR3 is made up of 16 amino acids. CDR3 sequence (DNA): TGTGCCGGCAGTAGAATGGGACAGGGTAGAATATGCGAGCAGTACTTC. Protein sequence: CAGSRMGQGRICEQYF.

In DNA, the CDR3 is TGTGCCAGCAGTCCGGGATGGGGGGGACAGGGGCTTCCTTACGAGCAGTACTTC. It yields the protein CASSPGWGGQGLPYEQYF. The chain combines TRBV28 with TRBJ2-7; 10 positions match TRBD1. Germline lookup yields CDR1 MDHEN and CDR2 SYDVKM. The CDR3 loop spans 18 amino acids. Trimming removed 5 bases from V and 4 bases from J; junction bases left unmatched: 17.

This clone was counted a few times. V and J are TRBV7-6 and TRBJ2-7, with TRBD1 identical over 9 bases. V shed 2 bases and J 5 bases; nucleotides not matched to a gene: 4. The CDR3 length is 14 residues. CDR1 is SGHVS, CDR2 FNYEAQ, per germline. The CDR3 region has the DNA TGTGCCAGCAGCTTACAACAGGGGGCCAACGAGCAGTACTTC. Translated: CASSLQQGANEQYF.

This chain connects TRBV11-2 to TRBJ2-4; D is undetermined. The germline V gene encodes CDR1 SGHAT and CDR2 FQNNGV. The CDR3 extends over 11 amino acids. The V and J ends lost 0 bases and 15 bases respectively, with 9 bases between them. This CDR3 reads CASSLDSLGYF. In DNA form, the CDR3 reads TGTGCCAGCAGCTTAGATAGCCTCGGGTACTTC.

CDR3 in amino acids: CASSQDLIYGYTF. Written as DNA, the CDR3 is TGCGCCAGCAGCCAAGATCTAATCTATGGCTACACCTTC. V and J are TRBV4-3 and TRBJ1-2; D not resolved. The CDR3 extends over 13 amino acids. Germline values: CDR1 LGHNA, CDR2 YSLEER. Deletions cut 0 bases from V and 4 bases from J, with 6 bases between.

This clone was detected only once. Other DNA sequences within the sample encode an identical CDR3. The V gene is TRBV5-1, the J gene TRBJ2-1; TRBD2 might be the D (5 bases). There are 14 residues in the CDR3. The V gene's germline CDR1 is SGHRS and CDR2 YFSETQ. The ends were cut back, 0 bases at V and 1 base at J, with 5 bases in the middle. CDR3 region: CASSLGESYNEQFF. CDR3 DNA sequence: TGCGCCAGCAGCTTGGGGGAGTCCTACAATGAGCAGTTCTTC.

The rearrangement uses TRBV29-1 and TRBJ2-2; tentative D call: TRBD1 (6 bases). V lost 4 bases and J 4 bases, leaving 13 bases between the germline ends. In germline, CDR1 is SQVTM, CDR2 ANQGSEA. The CDR3 length is 14 residues. This CDR3 is CSVGETGVTGELFF. In DNA, the CDR3 is TGCAGCGTTGGGGAGACAGGAGTCACCGGGGAGCTGTTTTTT.

This clone was detected a few times. The chain has TRBV19 and TRBJ1-1; 8 bases fit TRBD1. CDR1 and CDR2 from the germline V gene are LNHDA and SQIVND (reference sequence). The trim removed 5 bases at V and 1 base at J, leaving 9 bases unmatched. The CDR3 length is 16 residues. CDR3 sequence: CASSDRGGVWNTEAFF. The CDR3 nucleotides read TGTGCCAGTAGTGACAGGGGCGGCGTTTGGAACACTGAAGCTTTCTTT. Supplemented by reference TRBV19 and TRBJ1-1, the full variable domain reads DGGITQSPKYLFRKEGQNVTLSCEQNLNHDAMYWYRQDPGQGLRLIYYSQIVNDFQKGDIAEGYSVSREKKESFPLTVTSAQKNPTAFYLCASSDRGGVWNTEAFFGQGTRLTVV.

The rearrangement uses TRBV10-1 and TRBJ2-1; TRBD2 is a possible D gene (6 bases). The length of the CDR3 is 13 residues. Trimming cost V 5 bases and J 6 bases, with 11 bases left between them. In germline, CDR1 is WNHNN, CDR2 SYGVQD (reference sequence). The CDR3 here is CASSPGGSNEQFF. CDR3 nucleotide sequence: TGCGCCAGCAGTCCCGGGGGATCCAATGAGCAGTTCTTC.

This chain links TRBV28 with TRBJ1-5, with 9 nucleotides matching TRBD1. J gave up 0 bases and V 7 bases, and 10 bases lay outside the gene matches. In germline, CDR1 is MDHEN, CDR2 SYDVKM. The CDR3 spans 17 residues. CDR3: CASITAGTGYSNQPQHF. The DNA of the CDR3 is TGTGCCAGCATCACCGCCGGGACAGGGTATAGCAATCAGCCCCAGCATTTT.

V gene TRBV18 combines with J gene TRBJ2-1; TRBD1 agrees at 11 bases. Germline CDR1 and CDR2: KGHSH and LQKENI. V shed 6 bases and J 7 bases; nucleotides not matched to a gene: 5. The CDR3 totals 14 residues. The CDR3 here is CASSPGQGENEQFF. The CDR3 DNA reads TGTGCCAGCTCCCCGGGACAGGGGGAGAATGAGCAGTTCTTC. The variable domain in full, with the rest retrieved from reference TRBV18 and TRBJ2-1, is NAGVMQNPRHLVRRRGQEARLRCSPMKGHSHVYWYRQLPEEGLKFMVYLQKENIIDESGMPKERFSAEFPKEGPSILRIQQVVRGDSAAYFCASSPGQGENEQFFGPGTRLTVL.

The CDR3 nucleotides are TGTGCCAGCAGCTTGGTACCTAGACAGACCCAAGAGACCCAGTACTTC. Protein sequence: CASSLVPRQTQETQYF. The J gene is TRBJ2-5, the V gene TRBV5-4; D possibly corresponds to TRBD1 (5 bases). V was clipped by 0 bases and J by 1 base, with 13 bases between them. Germline V CDR1 and CDR2: SGHNT, YYREEE (reference sequence). This CDR3 contains 16 residues. The whole variable domain, remainder taken from reference TRBV5-4 and TRBJ2-5, is ETGVTQSPTHLIKTRGQQVTLRCSSQSGHNTVSWYQQALGQGPQFIFQYYREEENGRGNFPPRFSGLQFPNYSSELNVNALELDDSALYLCASSLVPRQTQETQYFGPGTRLLVL.

This rearrangement joins TRBV10-2 to TRBJ1-2; D may be TRBD1 (5 bases). The V end was cut by 4 bases, the J end by 6 bases, with 21 bases between. The CDR3 sequence is 16 residues long. The germline V gene has CDR1 WSHSY and CDR2 SAAADI. CDR3 sequence (DNA): TGCGCCAGCAGTGTACTAGGCGCGGGGCTAAGTGATGGCTACACCTTC. It specifies CASSVLGAGLSDGYTF.

The V call is TRBV5-1, the J call TRBJ2-5; TRBD1 is a possible D gene (6 bases). The J call may be mistaken, given a closer DNA end match to TRBJ2-7. The CDR3 runs 14 residues. Germline V gives CDR1 SGHRS, CDR2 YFSETQ. The CDR3 nucleotides are TGCGCCAGCAGCTTGGGGACAGTCCCCTACGAGCAGTACTTC. The encoded protein is CASSLGTVPYEQYF.

This clone appeared a single time. This chain uses TRBV7-3 with TRBJ2-1; 9 bases map to TRBD1. The CDR3 loop spans 13 amino acids. The germline V gene encodes CDR1 SGHTA and CDR2 FQGTGA. V lost 5 bases and J lost 8; bases outside the gene matches: 4. The CDR3 DNA reads as TGTGCCAGCAGCCGGGACAGGGTCGATGAGCAGTTCTTC. Translating it yields CASSRDRVDEQFF.

This clone was detected only a few times. V and J are TRBV9 and TRBJ2-1; the D gene is possibly TRBD2 (6 bases). The CDR3 consists of 16 residues. Germline CDR1 and CDR2: SGDLS and YYNGEE. The V gene lost 0 bases and the J gene lost 3 bases, with 13 bases spanning the gap. This CDR3 is CASSVGPGERYNEQFF. The CDR3 DNA is TGTGCCAGCAGCGTAGGTCCGGGGGAACGCTACAATGAGCAGTTCTTC.

The CDR3 sequence: CASSSGDPVEQYF. CDR3 coding DNA: TGTGCCAGCAGCTCGGGGGACCCCGTCGAGCAGTACTTC. V is TRBV7-2 and J is TRBJ2-7, with D perhaps TRBD2 (6 bases). The CDR3 is 13 amino acids. The V end lost 4 bases, the J end lost 6 bases, and 13 bases lay between the germline ends. Looked up from germline, CDR1 is SGHTA and CDR2 is FQGNSA.

V is TRBV6-1 and J is TRBJ1-1; possibly TRBD1 for D (6 bases). The V end was cut by 7 bases, the J end by 5 bases, with 8 bases between. Looked up from germline, CDR1 is MNHNS and CDR2 is SASEGT. This CDR3 is 11 amino acids long. The CDR3 sequence is CASKGGTEAFF. The CDR3 DNA reads TGTGCCAGCAAGGGGGGGACTGAAGCTTTCTTT.

The rearrangement links TRBV18 to TRBJ1-3; D uncertain. The CDR3 covers 16 residues. Looked up from germline, CDR1 is KGHSH and CDR2 is LQKENI. Trimming shortened V by 4 bases and J by 4 bases, and 17 bases separated the two germline ends. The chain's CDR3 is CASSLSPGTGGNTIYF. The CDR3 DNA reads TGTGCCAGCTCACTGTCCCCGGGAACGGGAGGAAACACCATATATTTT.

V usage is TRBV9 and J usage is TRBJ2-3, with 10 bases fitting TRBD2. V gave up 0 bases and J gave up 8 bases; unmatched junction bases: 6. Germline loops: CDR1 SGDLS, CDR2 YYNGEE. CDR3 length equals 15 residues. CDR3 loop: CASSVGLAGIGTQYF. For the CDR3, the DNA is TGTGCCAGCAGCGTAGGACTAGCGGGTATTGGTACGCAGTATTTT.

Written as DNA, the CDR3 is TGTGCCAGCAGCTTAATGATGGCCCGACTAGGGAGTATATACTTC. Translated: CASSLMMARLGSIYF. The chain recombines TRBV7-2 with TRBJ2-4; D perhaps matches TRBD2 (6 bases). This CDR3 is built from 15 residues. V was trimmed by 2 bases and J by 16 bases, leaving 24 bases between them. The germline V gene has CDR1 SGHTA and CDR2 FQGNSA.

V is TRBV5-1 and J is TRBJ2-7; a weak D match, TRBD2 (5 bases). The CDR3 extends over 16 amino acids. CDR1 and CDR2 from the germline V gene are SGHRS and YFSETQ. V was cut by 4 bases and J by 3 bases, with 20 bases left in between. CDR3 sequence reads: CASSPPLRGPYYEQYF. CDR3 bases: TGCGCCAGCAGCCCGCCTTTACGGGGTCCCTACTACGAGCAGTACTTC. The variable domain in full, completed from reference TRBV5-1 and TRBJ2-7, reads KAGVTQTPRYLIKTRGQQVTLSCSPISGHRSVSWYQQTPGQGLQFLFEYFSETQRNKGNFPGRFSGRQFSNSRSEMNVSTLELGDSALYLCASSPPLRGPYYEQYFGPGTRLTVT.

In its sample, this clone was seen once. J is TRBJ2-1 and V is TRBV7-9; D unresolved. The CDR3 has 15 amino acids. Germline V gene lookup returns CDR1 SEHNR and CDR2 FQNEAQ (reference sequence). V lost 4 bases to trimming and J lost 6 bases, with 16 bases between them. This CDR3 is CASSSRQDLRNEQFF. The CDR3 DNA sequence: TGTGCCAGCAGCTCCCGACAAGACCTACGCAATGAGCAGTTCTTC. Filled out from reference TRBV7-9 and TRBJ2-1, the complete variable domain reads DTGVSQNPRHKITKRGQNVTFRCDPISEHNRLYWYRQTLGQGPEFLTYFQNEAQLEKSRLLSDRFSAERPKGSFSTLEIQRTEQGDSAMYLCASSSRQDLRNEQFFGPGTRLTVL.

The chain carries TRBV7-9 and TRBJ2-3; 8 bases match TRBD1. Germline V gene data show CDR1 as SEHNR and CDR2 as FQNEAQ (reference sequence). V shed 5 bases and J 2 bases; nucleotides not matched to a gene: 6. The CDR3 loop spans 15 amino acids. Here the CDR3 reads CASSLGQGSTDTQYF. The CDR3, as DNA: TGTGCCAGCAGCCTAGGACAGGGATCCACAGATACGCAGTATTTT.